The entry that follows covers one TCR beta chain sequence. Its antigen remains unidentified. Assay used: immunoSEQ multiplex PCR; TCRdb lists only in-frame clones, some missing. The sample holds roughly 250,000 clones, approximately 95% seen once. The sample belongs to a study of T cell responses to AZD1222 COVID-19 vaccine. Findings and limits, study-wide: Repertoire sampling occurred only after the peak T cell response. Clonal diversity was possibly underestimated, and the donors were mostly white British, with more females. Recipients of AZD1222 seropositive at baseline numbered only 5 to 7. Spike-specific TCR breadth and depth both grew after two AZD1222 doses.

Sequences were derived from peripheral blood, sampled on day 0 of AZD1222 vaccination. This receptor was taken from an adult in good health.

CDR3 amino acids: CASSLASGPYNEQFF. Written as DNA, the CDR3 is TGTGCCAGCAGCTTGGCCTCGGGACCATACAATGAGCAGTTCTTC. The chain employs TRBV5-4 and TRBJ2-1; perhaps D is TRBD1 or TRBD2 (5 bases each). Germline CDR1 is SGHNT and CDR2 is YYREEE (reference sequence). V shed 0 bases and J shed 4 bases, with 11 bases lying between them. The CDR3 totals 15 residues.